A selection of T cell receptor beta chains follows, all from one sample in a study of OX40 agonist ivuxolimab in advanced cancers. Libraries were prepared by immunoSEQ multiplex PCR; TCRdb keeps only in-frame clonotypes and omits some of them. The sample has roughly 56,000 clones; roughly 80% are singletons. Sequencing used CD4+ or CD8+ T cells sorted from blood, obtained in a trial of the OX40 agonist ivuxolimab. The source is an adult with an advanced solid tumor such as melanoma, head and neck, liver or kidney cancer. Each CDR3 is given with its conserved first and last residue. Each record gives: V gene, J gene, clone size, D gene, CDR3 DNA, CDR3 protein. D genes are given only for firm matches. Clone sizes are given selectively: once, few, many, or a class where the clone is expanded.

V: TRBV21-1; J: TRBJ1-1; size: NA; D: NA; DNA: TGTGCCAGCAGCAAAGGCAGGGGGTGCAAAGCTTTCTTT; CDR3: CASSKGRGCKAFF
V: TRBV6-6; J: TRBJ2-7; size: NA; D: NA; DNA: TGTGCCAGCAGTCAGCCGGGGTCCTACGAGCAGTACTTC; CDR3: CASSQPGSYEQYF
V: TRBV7-2; J: TRBJ2-1; size: NA; D: TRBD2; DNA: TGTGCCAGCAGCCAAGTGACGGGAGGACAATTAAGAGAGCAGTTCTTC; CDR3: CASSQVTGGQLREQFF
V: TRBV5-6; J: TRBJ2-3; size: NA; D: NA; DNA: TGTGCCAGCAGCTTCGTTGCGCTCACAGATACGCAGTATTTT; CDR3: CASSFVALTDTQYF
V: TRBV7-9; J: TRBJ2-2; size: NA; D: NA; DNA: TGTGCCAGCAGTTCACATCCGGGGGAGCTGTTTTTT; CDR3: CASSSHPGELFF
V: TRBV28; J: TRBJ2-7; size: NA; D: TRBD2; DNA: TGTGCCACCACGGGAAGTCACGGAGCAGGGAGGGGAGTTGGGGACTACGAGCAGTACTTC; CDR3: CATTGSHGAGRGVGDYEQYF
V: TRBV2; J: TRBJ2-6; size: NA; D: NA; DNA: TGTGCCAGCAGTTCTACAGGGAGCGGGGCCAACGTCCTGACTTTC; CDR3: CASSSTGSGANVLTF
V: TRBV7-9; J: TRBJ2-2; size: NA; D: NA; DNA: TGTGCCAGCACCCCAGGCCAGCCTAACACCGGGGAGCTGTTTTTT; CDR3: CASTPGQPNTGELFF
V: TRBV29-1; J: TRBJ1-3; size: NA; D: NA; DNA: TGCAGCGTGCGTGATGGGAGAACTGGAAACACCATATATTTT; CDR3: CSVRDGRTGNTIYF
V: TRBV5-1; J: TRBJ2-7; size: NA; D: TRBD2; DNA: TGCGCCAGCAGCTTGGTCCAAATGGCGGCGTCAGGGACTACCTACGAGCAGTACTTC; CDR3: CASSLVQMAASGTTYEQYF
V: TRBV5-3; J: TRBJ1-3; size: NA; D: NA; DNA: TGTGCCAGCAGCTTGGAGGGTTATGGAAACACCATATATTTT; CDR3: CASSLEGYGNTIYF
V: TRBV6-1; J: TRBJ1-1; size: NA; D: NA; DNA: TGTGCCAGCAGTGAGGACGGAAACACTGAAGCTTTCTTT; CDR3: CASSEDGNTEAFF
V: TRBV18; J: TRBJ1-1; size: once; D: NA; DNA: TGTGCCAGCTCAGGGTTAGACGGGGGCACTGAAGCTTTCTTT; CDR3: CASSGLDGGTEAFF
V: TRBV6-5; J: TRBJ2-2; size: NA; D: NA; DNA: TGTGCCAGCAGGGAAGGACGGTACACCGGGGAGCTGTTTTTT; CDR3: CASREGRYTGELFF
V: TRBV6-5; J: TRBJ1-6; size: once; D: NA; DNA: TGTGCCAGCAGAATAGACTCCATTAATTCACCCCTCCACTTT; CDR3: CASRIDSINSPLHF
V: TRBV6-6; J: TRBJ1-5; size: NA; D: NA; DNA: TGTGCCAGCACCATACGGGGGCAGGGGCGTTATCAGCCCCAGCATTTT; CDR3: CASTIRGQGRYQPQHF
V: TRBV29-1; J: TRBJ1-1; size: NA; D: NA; DNA: TGCAGCGTTGTCGGTACAGGCATGAACACTGAAGCTTTCTTT; CDR3: CSVVGTGMNTEAFF
V: TRBV11-2; J: TRBJ1-2; size: NA; D: NA; DNA: TGTGCCAGCAGCTTAGGGGCCGGCGGATCTAACTATGGCTACACCTTC; CDR3: CASSLGAGGSNYGYTF
V: TRBV19; J: TRBJ2-7; size: few; D: NA; DNA: TGTGCCAGTAGTAAGGCAAGAGAAGGTCACGAGCAGTACTTC; CDR3: CASSKAREGHEQYF
V: TRBV7-2; J: TRBJ1-1; size: NA; D: NA; DNA: TGTGCCAGCAGCTTAGTTGGCGCCAGGGGCACTGAAGCTTTCTTT; CDR3: CASSLVGARGTEAFF
V: TRBV30; J: TRBJ2-3; size: NA; D: NA; DNA: TGTGCCTGGAGTGGCCGGGATACGCAGTATTTT; CDR3: CAWSGRDTQYF
V: TRBV6-5; J: TRBJ1-5; size: few; D: NA; DNA: TGTGCCAGCACTCGTGCGCCGGATCAGCCCCAGCATTTT; CDR3: CASTRAPDQPQHF
V: TRBV11-2; J: TRBJ2-7; size: NA; D: TRBD2; DNA: TGTGCCAGCAGCTTAGCGCCTTGGACTAGCGGGGGAGGGTTAGGGTACTTC; CDR3: CASSLAPWTSGGGLGYF
V: TRBV19; J: TRBJ2-1; size: NA; D: TRBD2; DNA: TGTGCCAGTAGTCCACCCGGGAGGGTTTCCTACAATGAGCAGTTCTTC; CDR3: CASSPPGRVSYNEQFF
V: TRBV5-1; J: TRBJ2-7; size: NA; D: TRBD2; DNA: TGCGCCAGCAGGGGACTAGCGGACTCCTACGAGCAGTACTTC; CDR3: CASRGLADSYEQYF
V: TRBV9; J: TRBJ2-3; size: NA; D: TRBD1; DNA: TGTGCCAGCAGCGTAGCCGGGACAGGGGTAGATACGCAGTATTTT; CDR3: CASSVAGTGVDTQYF
V: TRBV11-3; J: TRBJ1-1; size: NA; D: NA; DNA: TGTGCCAGCAGCTTATCAAAGGGGAACACTGAAGCTTTCTTT; CDR3: CASSLSKGNTEAFF